The sequence of this TCR beta chain was determined in a study of shared clonotypes between healthy human individuals. The repertoire was sequenced with immunoSEQ multiplex PCR; TCRdb's copy has only in-frame clones and lacks some. The table has 1,500,000 or so clones, about 96% seen once; the top ten hold roughly 1.2%. As for this clone: Its antigen is not identified.

Findings and caveats of the study: Larger richness was generally estimated for naive than memory subsets. In contrast to clonotypes shared by all four donors, non-shared clonotypes had lower generation probabilities.

There were no recent acute infections or vaccinations among the donors, who were healthy HIV-negative adults. The CDR3 spans 15 residues. Germline loops: CDR1 MNHNS, CDR2 SASEGT. V was clipped by 2 bases and J by 4 bases, with 13 bases between them. The specimen was naive CD4+ T cells sorted from blood. Subset meaning: CD45RA+ positively selected. V usage is TRBV6-1 and J usage is TRBJ2-3; maybe TRBD2 (5 bases). The TCR originated in a man aged 25-40 years in good health. CDR3 sequence (DNA): TGTGCCAGCAGTGAACAAGGGAGAATGGCAGATACGCAGTATTTT. Its protein is CASSEQGRMADTQYF.